The rows below give T cell receptor beta chains drawn from one sample of a study of shared clonotypes between healthy human individuals. Repertoires were generated with immunoSEQ multiplex PCR, while TCRdb's copy carries only in-frame clones and drops some. The table has millions of clones, approximately 94% seen once. Sequenced sample: naive CD4+ T cells sorted from blood. The receptors originated from a man aged 18-30 years in good health. Each CDR3 is given with its conserved first and last residue. D genes are given only for firm matches. Not all rows give a size; the values are once, few, many and, for expanded clones, a class.

d_call: TRBD2
j_call: TRBJ2-3
clone_size: .
v_call: TRBV29-1
cdr3_aa: CSVAIAGGPGNTQYF
cdr3_nt: TGCAGCGTTGCAATAGCGGGAGGGCCTGGAAATACGCAGTATTTT

d_call: .
j_call: TRBJ1-2
clone_size: .
v_call: TRBV5-1
cdr3_aa: CASRDSELNYGYTF
cdr3_nt: TGCGCCAGCAGGGACAGCGAACTAAATTATGGCTACACCTTC

d_call: TRBD1
j_call: TRBJ1-1
clone_size: few
v_call: TRBV2
cdr3_aa: CASVGTVNTEAFF
cdr3_nt: TGTGCCTCCGTGGGGACAGTGAACACTGAAGCTTTCTTT

d_call: .
j_call: TRBJ1-6
clone_size: .
v_call: TRBV25-1
cdr3_aa: CASSESVVRSYNSPLHF
cdr3_nt: TGTGCCAGCAGTGAATCGGTCGTACGGTCCTATAATTCACCCCTCCACTTT

d_call: TRBD2
j_call: TRBJ2-1
clone_size: .
v_call: TRBV9
cdr3_aa: CASIPTAGGPHNEQFF
cdr3_nt: TGTGCCAGCATCCCAACAGCGGGAGGGCCACACAATGAGCAGTTCTTC

d_call: .
j_call: TRBJ1-5
clone_size: .
v_call: TRBV9
cdr3_aa: CASSASGASQPQHF
cdr3_nt: TGTGCCAGCAGCGCCTCTGGGGCCAGCCAGCCCCAGCATTTT

d_call: .
j_call: TRBJ2-7
clone_size: .
v_call: TRBV11-2
cdr3_aa: CASSSDPEQYF
cdr3_nt: TGTGCCAGCAGCTCAGACCCCGAGCAGTACTTC

d_call: TRBD1
j_call: TRBJ2-2
clone_size: .
v_call: TRBV7-6
cdr3_aa: CASSYRQGHSGELFF
cdr3_nt: TGTGCCAGCAGCTACAGACAGGGACATTCAGGGGAGCTGTTTTTT

d_call: .
j_call: TRBJ2-1
clone_size: .
v_call: TRBV5-1
cdr3_aa: CASSIGGVGPYNEQFF
cdr3_nt: TGCGCCAGCAGCATTGGCGGAGTTGGGCCCTACAATGAGCAGTTCTTC

d_call: .
j_call: TRBJ2-1
clone_size: .
v_call: TRBV7-8
cdr3_aa: CASSLRGSAPYNEQFF
cdr3_nt: TGTGCCAGCAGCTTGAGGGGCTCAGCACCCTACAATGAGCAGTTCTTC

d_call: .
j_call: TRBJ2-5
clone_size: .
v_call: TRBV18
cdr3_aa: CASSPGQGGETQYF
cdr3_nt: TGTGCCAGCTCACCTGGACAGGGAGGGGAGACCCAGTACTTC

d_call: TRBD2
j_call: TRBJ2-7
clone_size: once
v_call: TRBV5-1
cdr3_aa: CASSPGTSGISYEQYF
cdr3_nt: TGCGCCAGCAGCCCCGGGACTAGCGGGATCTCCTACGAGCAGTACTTC

d_call: .
j_call: TRBJ2-7
clone_size: .
v_call: TRBV7-9
cdr3_aa: CASSVELSYEQYF
cdr3_nt: TGTGCCAGCAGCGTCGAGCTGAGCTACGAGCAGTACTTC

d_call: TRBD1
j_call: TRBJ2-7
clone_size: .
v_call: TRBV5-1
cdr3_aa: CASSLGTGRSSYEQYF
cdr3_nt: TGCGCCAGCAGCTTGGGGACAGGGCGGAGCTCCTACGAGCAGTACTTC

d_call: .
j_call: TRBJ2-7
clone_size: .
v_call: TRBV6-1
cdr3_aa: CASSGSGTVSSYEQYF
cdr3_nt: TGTGCCAGCAGTGGTTCCGGGACGGTGAGCTCCTACGAGCAGTACTTC

d_call: .
j_call: TRBJ2-7
clone_size: once
v_call: TRBV5-6
cdr3_aa: CASSRPGAGASYEQYF
cdr3_nt: TGTGCCAGCAGCCGTCCGGGGGCAGGGGCCTCCTACGAGCAGTACTTC

d_call: TRBD1
j_call: TRBJ2-2
clone_size: .
v_call: TRBV9
cdr3_aa: CASSLRTGNPGELFF
cdr3_nt: TGTGCCAGCAGCCTTAGGACAGGGAATCCCGGGGAGCTGTTTTTT

d_call: TRBD1
j_call: TRBJ1-6
clone_size: .
v_call: TRBV5-6
cdr3_aa: CASSLGDRDNSPLHF
cdr3_nt: TGTGCCAGCAGCTTGGGAGACAGGGATAATTCACCCCTCCACTTT

d_call: .
j_call: TRBJ2-7
clone_size: once
v_call: TRBV7-8
cdr3_aa: CASSLGTYNSYEQYF
cdr3_nt: TGTGCCAGCAGCTTGGGGACTTACAACTCCTACGAGCAGTACTTC

d_call: TRBD1
j_call: TRBJ2-7
clone_size: .
v_call: TRBV29-1
cdr3_aa: CSVDRGGYEQYF
cdr3_nt: TGCAGCGTGGACAGGGGAGGCTACGAGCAGTACTTC

d_call: .
j_call: TRBJ1-4
clone_size: .
v_call: TRBV10-3
cdr3_aa: CAISGVQDRFIFF
cdr3_nt: TGTGCCATCAGTGGTGTTCAGGACCGGTTCATCTTTTTT

d_call: .
j_call: TRBJ1-1
clone_size: once
v_call: TRBV5-1
cdr3_aa: CASSLMPGENTEAFF
cdr3_nt: TGCGCCAGCAGCTTGATGCCGGGCGAGAACACTGAAGCTTTCTTT

d_call: .
j_call: TRBJ1-1
clone_size: .
v_call: TRBV21-1
cdr3_aa: CAIKNRGEVTEAFF
cdr3_nt: TGTGCCATCAAAAACAGGGGTGAGGTCACTGAAGCTTTCTTT

d_call: TRBD2
j_call: TRBJ2-3
clone_size: .
v_call: TRBV6-1
cdr3_aa: CASSLIAGSTDTQYF
cdr3_nt: TGTGCCAGCAGTCTAATAGCGGGTAGCACAGATACGCAGTATTTT

d_call: .
j_call: TRBJ1-2
clone_size: .
v_call: TRBV5-6
cdr3_aa: CASSLANGSGYTF
cdr3_nt: TGTGCCAGCAGCTTGGCCAACGGCTCCGGCTACACCTTC

d_call: .
j_call: TRBJ2-2
clone_size: .
v_call: TRBV29-1
cdr3_aa: CSVGMNTGELFF
cdr3_nt: TGCAGCGTTGGTATGAACACCGGGGAGCTGTTTTTT

d_call: .
j_call: TRBJ2-1
clone_size: .
v_call: TRBV29-1
cdr3_aa: CSVPRTALSYNEQFF
cdr3_nt: TGCAGCGTCCCCAGGACAGCATTATCCTACAATGAGCAGTTCTTC

d_call: TRBD1
j_call: TRBJ1-1
clone_size: .
v_call: TRBV10-3
cdr3_aa: CASNRGPRLNTEAFF
cdr3_nt: TGTGCCAGCAACAGGGGGCCTCGTCTGAACACTGAAGCTTTCTTT

d_call: .
j_call: TRBJ2-5
clone_size: .
v_call: TRBV18
cdr3_aa: CASSPWRNQETQYF
cdr3_nt: TGTGCCAGCTCACCCTGGCGCAACCAGGAGACCCAGTACTTC

d_call: TRBD2
j_call: TRBJ2-1
clone_size: .
v_call: TRBV5-4
cdr3_aa: CASSLGGGRAVEQFF
cdr3_nt: TGTGCCAGCAGCTTGGGCGGCGGGAGGGCCGTTGAGCAGTTCTTC

d_call: .
j_call: TRBJ2-7
clone_size: few
v_call: TRBV28
cdr3_aa: CASSSYNGDYEQYF
cdr3_nt: TGTGCCAGCAGTTCATACAATGGGGACTACGAGCAGTACTTC

d_call: TRBD1
j_call: TRBJ2-3
clone_size: .
v_call: TRBV6-6
cdr3_aa: CASSLGQGWTDTQYF
cdr3_nt: TGTGCCAGCAGTTTGGGACAGGGCTGGACAGATACGCAGTATTTT

d_call: TRBD2
j_call: TRBJ2-1
clone_size: .
v_call: TRBV2
cdr3_aa: CASSRGLAGFPEQFF
cdr3_nt: TGTGCCAGCAGTCGTGGACTAGCGGGATTCCCTGAGCAGTTCTTC

d_call: TRBD2
j_call: TRBJ2-3
clone_size: .
v_call: TRBV30
cdr3_aa: CASRRASGKLDTQYF
cdr3_nt: TGTGCCTCCAGACGGGCTAGCGGGAAATTAGATACGCAGTATTTT

d_call: .
j_call: TRBJ2-3
clone_size: .
v_call: TRBV10-3
cdr3_aa: CAISDRPDTQYF
cdr3_nt: TGTGCCATCAGTGACAGACCAGATACGCAGTATTTT

d_call: .
j_call: TRBJ2-3
clone_size: .
v_call: TRBV11-2
cdr3_aa: CASSLDARGTPDTQYF
cdr3_nt: TGTGCCAGCAGCTTAGACGCCAGGGGGACTCCAGATACGCAGTATTTT

d_call: .
j_call: TRBJ1-2
clone_size: .
v_call: TRBV13
cdr3_aa: CASSLGVGKSAGYTF
cdr3_nt: TGTGCCAGCAGCCTAGGTGTGGGGAAATCGGCTGGCTACACCTTC

d_call: .
j_call: TRBJ2-1
clone_size: .
v_call: TRBV12-5
cdr3_aa: CASGLALFLKGLTSYNEQFF
cdr3_nt: TGTGCTAGTGGTTTGGCCCTTTTTTTGAAGGGCCTGACCTCCTACAATGAGCAGTTCTTC

d_call: .
j_call: TRBJ2-5
clone_size: .
v_call: TRBV2
cdr3_aa: CASSEDSKETQYF
cdr3_nt: TGTGCCAGCAGTGAAGACAGTAAAGAGACCCAGTACTTC

d_call: TRBD2
j_call: TRBJ2-1
clone_size: .
v_call: TRBV5-1
cdr3_aa: CASSREAFDNEQFF
cdr3_nt: TGCGCCAGCAGCCGGGAGGCTTTCGACAATGAGCAGTTCTTC

d_call: TRBD1
j_call: TRBJ2-7
clone_size: .
v_call: TRBV19
cdr3_aa: CASSTGTGVYEQYF
cdr3_nt: TGTGCCAGTAGCACCGGGACAGGGGTGTACGAGCAGTACTTC

d_call: .
j_call: TRBJ2-7
clone_size: once
v_call: TRBV28
cdr3_aa: CASSFMRGILRGQYF
cdr3_nt: TGTGCCAGCAGTTTCATGAGGGGAATTCTACGAGGGCAGTACTTC

d_call: TRBD1
j_call: TRBJ1-2
clone_size: .
v_call: TRBV28
cdr3_aa: CASRQGALYGYTF
cdr3_nt: TGTGCCAGCCGACAGGGGGCTTTATATGGCTACACCTTC